The sample holds a few counts of the clone carrying this TCR beta chain. This CDR3 has 17 amino acids. V was clipped by 3 bases and J by 4 bases, with 18 bases between them. Germline V lookup: CDR1 SGHVS, CDR2 FNYEAQ. This entry belongs to a study of T cells after yellow fever vaccination. From the 5' RACE reads, TCRdb called clonotypes with MiXCR, one entry per CDR3 protein. The sample includes more than 350,000 distinct CDR3 sequences, around a tenth of them seen just once. The source is a man younger than 35 who received the YFV17D yellow fever vaccine. This chain links TRBV7-6 with TRBJ2-2; D is possibly TRBD2 (5 bases). The specimen was PBMCs, collected on the day of the first yellow fever vaccination. CDR3 sequence: CASSLAPWRTGTGELFF. CDR3 in DNA: TGTGCCAGCAGCTTGGCACCCTGGAGGACTGGCACCGGGGAGCTGTTTTTT.